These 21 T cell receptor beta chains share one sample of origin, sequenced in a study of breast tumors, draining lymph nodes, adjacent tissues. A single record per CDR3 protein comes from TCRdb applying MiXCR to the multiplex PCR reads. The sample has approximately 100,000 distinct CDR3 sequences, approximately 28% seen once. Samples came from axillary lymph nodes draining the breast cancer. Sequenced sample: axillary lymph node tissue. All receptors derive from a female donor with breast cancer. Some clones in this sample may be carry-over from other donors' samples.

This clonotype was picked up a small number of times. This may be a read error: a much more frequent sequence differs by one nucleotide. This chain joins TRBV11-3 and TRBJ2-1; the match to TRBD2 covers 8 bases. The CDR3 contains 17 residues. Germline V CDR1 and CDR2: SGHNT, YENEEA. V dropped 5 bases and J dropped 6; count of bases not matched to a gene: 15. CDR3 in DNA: TGTGCCAGCAGCCTCTCCTGGACTACCGGGGGGGCCAATGAGCAGTTCTTC. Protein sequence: CASSLSWTTGGANEQFF. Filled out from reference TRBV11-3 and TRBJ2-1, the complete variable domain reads EAGVVQSPRYKIIEKKQPVAFWCNPISGHNTLYWYLQNLGQGPELLIRYENEEAVDDSQLPKDRFSAERLKGVDSTLKIQPAELGDSAVYLCASSLSWTTGGANEQFFGPGTRLTVL.

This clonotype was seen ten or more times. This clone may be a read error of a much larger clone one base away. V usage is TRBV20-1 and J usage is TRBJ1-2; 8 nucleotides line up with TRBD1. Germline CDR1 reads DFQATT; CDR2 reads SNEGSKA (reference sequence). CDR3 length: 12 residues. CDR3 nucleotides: TGCAGTGCCAGTGATGGACAGGGTGGCTCCACCTTC. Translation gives CSASDGQGGSTF.

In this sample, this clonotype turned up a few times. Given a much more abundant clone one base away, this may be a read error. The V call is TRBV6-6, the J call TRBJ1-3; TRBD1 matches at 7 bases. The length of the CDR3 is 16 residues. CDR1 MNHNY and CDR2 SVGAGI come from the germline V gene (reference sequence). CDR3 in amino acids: CASSHSTGVSGNTIYF. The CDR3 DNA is TGTGCCAGCAGTCACTCTACAGGGGTTTCTGGAAACACCATATATTTT.

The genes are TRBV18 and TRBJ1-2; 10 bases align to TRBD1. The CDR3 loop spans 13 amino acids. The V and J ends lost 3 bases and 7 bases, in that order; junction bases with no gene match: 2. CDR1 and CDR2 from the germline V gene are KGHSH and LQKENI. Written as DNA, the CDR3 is TGTGCCAGCTCACCGGGACAGGGGCCTGGCTACACCTTC. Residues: CASSPGQGPGYTF.

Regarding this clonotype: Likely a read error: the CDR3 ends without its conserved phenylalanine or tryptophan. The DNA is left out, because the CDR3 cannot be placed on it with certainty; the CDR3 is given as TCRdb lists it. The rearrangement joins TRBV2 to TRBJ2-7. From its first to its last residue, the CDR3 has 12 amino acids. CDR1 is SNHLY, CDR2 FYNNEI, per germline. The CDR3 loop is CASSEGMTLPYL.

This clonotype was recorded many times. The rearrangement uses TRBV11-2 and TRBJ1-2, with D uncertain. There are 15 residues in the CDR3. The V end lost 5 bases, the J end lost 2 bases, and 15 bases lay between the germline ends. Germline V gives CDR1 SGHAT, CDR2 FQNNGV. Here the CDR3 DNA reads TGTGCCAGCAGCGCTGCGTGGGTGACGAACTATGGCTACACCTTC. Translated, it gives CASSAAWVTNYGYTF.

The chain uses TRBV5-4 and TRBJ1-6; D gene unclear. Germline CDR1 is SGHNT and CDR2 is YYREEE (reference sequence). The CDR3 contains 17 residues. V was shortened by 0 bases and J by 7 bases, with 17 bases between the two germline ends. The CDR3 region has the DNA TGTGCCAGCAGCTTGGGACCGGCCTCCGCGGTGAATTCACCCCTCCACTTT. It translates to CASSLGPASAVNSPLHF.

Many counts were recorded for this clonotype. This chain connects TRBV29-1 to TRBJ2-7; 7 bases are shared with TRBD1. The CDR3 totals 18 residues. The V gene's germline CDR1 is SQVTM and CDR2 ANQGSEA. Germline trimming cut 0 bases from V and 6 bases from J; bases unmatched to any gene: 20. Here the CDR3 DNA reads TGCAGCGTTGAAGATCCGGAGGTTCCGGGACAGAAGGGCCTCGAGCAGTACTTC. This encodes CSVEDPEVPGQKGLEQYF.

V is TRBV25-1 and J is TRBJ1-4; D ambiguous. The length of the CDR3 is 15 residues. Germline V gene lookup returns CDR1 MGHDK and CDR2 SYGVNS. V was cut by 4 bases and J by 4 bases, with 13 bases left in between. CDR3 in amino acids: CASSGRTDRNEKLFF. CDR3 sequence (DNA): TGTGCCAGCAGTGGCCGGACGGACCGTAATGAAAAACTGTTTTTT.

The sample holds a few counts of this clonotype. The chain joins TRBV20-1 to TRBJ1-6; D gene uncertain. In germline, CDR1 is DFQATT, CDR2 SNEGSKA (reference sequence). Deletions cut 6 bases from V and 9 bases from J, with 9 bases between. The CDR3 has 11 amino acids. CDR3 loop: CSARLGSPLHF. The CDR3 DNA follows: TGCAGTGCGCGGTTGGGTTCACCCCTCCACTTT.

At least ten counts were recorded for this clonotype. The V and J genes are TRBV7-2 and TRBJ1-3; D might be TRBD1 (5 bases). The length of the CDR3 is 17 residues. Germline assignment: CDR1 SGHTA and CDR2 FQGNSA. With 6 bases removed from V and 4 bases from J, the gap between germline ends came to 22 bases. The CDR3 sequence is CASRPGGVGIAGNTIYF. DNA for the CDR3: TGTGCCAGCAGACCCGGGGGGGTGGGCATTGCCGGAAACACCATATATTTT.

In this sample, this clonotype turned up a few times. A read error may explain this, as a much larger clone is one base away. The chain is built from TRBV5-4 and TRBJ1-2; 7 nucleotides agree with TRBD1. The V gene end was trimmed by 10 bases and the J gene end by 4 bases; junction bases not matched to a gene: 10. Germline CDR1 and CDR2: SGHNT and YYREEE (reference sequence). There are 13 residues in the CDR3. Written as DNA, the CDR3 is TGTGCCGTTACTGGGACAGACGCCTATGGCTACACCTTC. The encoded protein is CAVTGTDAYGYTF.

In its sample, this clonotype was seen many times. CDR3 DNA sequence: TGCGCCAGCAGCCAAGATGGGCAGGGAGGATACAATGAGCAGTTCTTC. It specifies CASSQDGQGGYNEQFF. V is TRBV4-3 and J is TRBJ2-1, with TRBD2 as a possible D gene (6 bases). This CDR3 is built from 16 residues. V lost 0 bases, J lost 4 bases, and 13 bases lay in between. CDR1 is LGHNA, CDR2 YSLEER, per germline.

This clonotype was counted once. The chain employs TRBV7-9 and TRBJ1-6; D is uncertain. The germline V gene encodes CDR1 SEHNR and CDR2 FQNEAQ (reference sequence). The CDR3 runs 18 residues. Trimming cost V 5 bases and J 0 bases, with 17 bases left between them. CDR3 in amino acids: CASSPRTPGSSYNSPLHF. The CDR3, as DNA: TGTGCCAGCAGCCCTCGAACACCGGGGAGCTCCTATAATTCACCCCTCCACTTT. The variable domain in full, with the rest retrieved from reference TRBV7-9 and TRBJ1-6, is DTGVSQNPRHKITKRGQNVTFRCDPISEHNRLYWYRQTLGQGPEFLTYFQNEAQLEKSRLLSDRFSAERPKGSFSTLEIQRTEQGDSAMYLCASSPRTPGSSYNSPLHFGNGTRLTVT.

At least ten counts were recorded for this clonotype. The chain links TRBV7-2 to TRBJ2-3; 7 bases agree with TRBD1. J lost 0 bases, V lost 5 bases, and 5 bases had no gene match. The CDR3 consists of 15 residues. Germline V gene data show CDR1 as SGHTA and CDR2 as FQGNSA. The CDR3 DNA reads TGTGCCAGCAGCCCCGGGACAGCGAGCACAGATACGCAGTATTTT. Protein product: CASSPGTASTDTQYF.

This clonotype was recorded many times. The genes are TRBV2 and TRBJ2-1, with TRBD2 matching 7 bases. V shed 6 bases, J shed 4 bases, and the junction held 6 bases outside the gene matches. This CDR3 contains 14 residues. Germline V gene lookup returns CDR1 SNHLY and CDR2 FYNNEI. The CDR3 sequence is CASRPQGLYNEQFF. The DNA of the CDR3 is TGTGCCAGCAGGCCTCAGGGACTATACAATGAGCAGTTCTTC.

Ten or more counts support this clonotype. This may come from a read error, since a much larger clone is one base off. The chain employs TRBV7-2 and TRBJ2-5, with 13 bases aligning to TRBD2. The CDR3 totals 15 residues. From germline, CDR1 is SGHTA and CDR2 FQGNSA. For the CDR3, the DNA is TGTGCCAGCAGCTTAGGACTAGCGGGAGGAGAGACCCAGCACTTC. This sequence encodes CASSLGLAGGETQHF.

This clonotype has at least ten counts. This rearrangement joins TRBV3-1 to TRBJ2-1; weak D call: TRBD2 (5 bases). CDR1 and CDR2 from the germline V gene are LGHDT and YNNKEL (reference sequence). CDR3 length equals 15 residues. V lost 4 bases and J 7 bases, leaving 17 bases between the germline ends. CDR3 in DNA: TGTGCCAGCAGCCTTAGAGGACTTGTTTGGAATGAGCAGTTCTTC. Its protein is CASSLRGLVWNEQFF.

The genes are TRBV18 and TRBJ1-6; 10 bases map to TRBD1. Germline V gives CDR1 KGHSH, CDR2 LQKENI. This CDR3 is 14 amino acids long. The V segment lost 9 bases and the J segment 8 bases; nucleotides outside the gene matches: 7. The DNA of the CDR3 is TGTGCCAGTCACAGTGGGACAGGGGATTCACCCCTCCACTTT. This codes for CASHSGTGDSPLHF.

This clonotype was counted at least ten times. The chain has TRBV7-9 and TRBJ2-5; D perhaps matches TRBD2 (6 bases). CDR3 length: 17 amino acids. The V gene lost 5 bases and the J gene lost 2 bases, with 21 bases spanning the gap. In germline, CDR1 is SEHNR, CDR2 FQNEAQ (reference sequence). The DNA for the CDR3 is TGTGCCAGCAGCCCTCCGTTCCGGGCGGGGCTACAAGAGACCCAGTACTTC. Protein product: CASSPPFRAGLQETQYF.

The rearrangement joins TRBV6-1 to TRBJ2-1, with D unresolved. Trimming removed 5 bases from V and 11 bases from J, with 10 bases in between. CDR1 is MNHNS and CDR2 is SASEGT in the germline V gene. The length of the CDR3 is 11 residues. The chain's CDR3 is CASSPRIKQFF. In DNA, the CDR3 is TGTGCCAGCAGTCCACGAATCAAGCAGTTCTTC.